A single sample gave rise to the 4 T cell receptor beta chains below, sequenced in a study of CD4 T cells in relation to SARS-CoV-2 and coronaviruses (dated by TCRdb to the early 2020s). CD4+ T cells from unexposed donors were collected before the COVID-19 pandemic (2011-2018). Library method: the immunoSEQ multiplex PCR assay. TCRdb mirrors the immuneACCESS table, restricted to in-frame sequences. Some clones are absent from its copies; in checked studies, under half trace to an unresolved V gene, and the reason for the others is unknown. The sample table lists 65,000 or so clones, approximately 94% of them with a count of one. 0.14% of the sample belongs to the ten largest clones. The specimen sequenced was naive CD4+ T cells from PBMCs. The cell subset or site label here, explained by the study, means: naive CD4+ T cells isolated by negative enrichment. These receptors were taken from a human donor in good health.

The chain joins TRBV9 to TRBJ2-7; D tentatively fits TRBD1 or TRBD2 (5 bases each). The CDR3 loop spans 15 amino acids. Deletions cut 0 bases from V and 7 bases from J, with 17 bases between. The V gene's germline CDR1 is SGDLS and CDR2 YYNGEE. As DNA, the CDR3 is TGTGCCAGCAGCGTAGAAGGACATAAGGGGAGTGAGCAGTACTTC. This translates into CASSVEGHKGSEQYF.

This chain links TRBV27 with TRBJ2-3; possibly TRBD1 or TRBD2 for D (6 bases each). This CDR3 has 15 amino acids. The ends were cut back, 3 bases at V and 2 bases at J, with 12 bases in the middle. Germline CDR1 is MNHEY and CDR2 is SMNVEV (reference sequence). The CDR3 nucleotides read TGTGCCAGCAGTTTCGGCGGGACACCCACAGATACGCAGTATTTT. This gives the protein CASSFGGTPTDTQYF.

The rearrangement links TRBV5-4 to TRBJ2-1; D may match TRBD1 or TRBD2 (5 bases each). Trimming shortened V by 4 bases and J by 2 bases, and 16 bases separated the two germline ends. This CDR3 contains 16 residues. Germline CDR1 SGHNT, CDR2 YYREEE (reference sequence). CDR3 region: CASSLMRGSPYNEQFF. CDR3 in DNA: TGTGCCAGCAGCCTGATGAGGGGATCTCCCTACAATGAGCAGTTCTTC.

The CDR3 region is CASSIPNSWNTEAFF. The CDR3 nucleotides are TGTGCCAGTAGTATACCCAACAGTTGGAACACTGAAGCTTTCTTT. The genes are TRBV19 and TRBJ1-1; unclear D gene. Germline V gene data show CDR1 as LNHDA and CDR2 as SQIVND (reference sequence). The germline V and J ends were trimmed by 2 bases and 1 base, with 11 bases remaining between them. The CDR3 totals 15 residues.